Below, 13 T cell receptor beta chains from the same sample are listed, as sequenced in a study of immune evolution from preneoplasia to lung adenocarcinoma. The repertoire was sequenced with immunoSEQ multiplex PCR; TCRdb's copy has only in-frame clones and lacks some. The sample shows roughly 3,500 clones, approximately 80% of them seen only once. The sequenced sample consisted of FFPE lung adenocarcinoma in situ tissue. The receptors come from a person aged 65 to 85 with lung adenocarcinoma.

The chain is built from TRBV9 and TRBJ2-1; D possibly corresponds to TRBD2 (6 bases). The CDR3 covers 15 residues. The germline CDR1 and CDR2 sequences are SGDLS and YYNGEE. V was trimmed by 3 bases and J by 5 bases, leaving 15 bases between them. This CDR3 is CASSESASANNEQFF. DNA for the CDR3: TGTGCCAGCAGCGAATCCGCTAGCGCGAACAATGAGCAGTTCTTC.

V usage is TRBV4-2 and J usage is TRBJ1-1; no clear D gene. V lost 0 bases and J lost 11, with 10 bases in between. Per germline, CDR1 LGHNA and CDR2 YNFKEQ. The CDR3 totals 12 residues. CDR3 protein: CASSQDRGGAFF. For the CDR3, the DNA is TGTGCCAGCAGCCAAGATCGGGGAGGGGCTTTCTTT.

This clone showed up just once. The J gene is TRBJ2-2, the V gene TRBV5-1; D is perhaps TRBD1 or TRBD2 (5 bases each). The CDR3 runs to 16 residues. Germline CDR1 and CDR2: SGHRS and YFSETQ. V lost 1 base, J lost 3 bases, and 13 bases lay in between. CDR3 in amino acids: CASSLLGERDTGELFF. The CDR3 DNA is TGCGCCAGCAGCTTGCTGGGGGAGAGGGACACCGGGGAGCTGTTTTTT.

V is TRBV5-1 and J is TRBJ2-3, with TRBD2 as a possible D gene (5 bases). Germline-derived CDR1 and CDR2 are SGHRS and YFSETQ. The CDR3 consists of 14 residues. The ends were cut back, 4 bases at V and 4 bases at J, with 13 bases in the middle. The CDR3 DNA reads TGCGCCAGCAGCCCGGGGTTTGTTGCAGATACGCAGTATTTT. Translated, it gives CASSPGFVADTQYF.

This clone was seen a single time. The chain combines TRBV5-1 with TRBJ2-7; D unclear. Per the germline V gene, CDR1 is SGHRS and CDR2 is YFSETQ. Trimming shortened V by 0 bases and J by 4 bases, and 8 bases separated the two germline ends. The CDR3 consists of 13 residues. CDR3 sequence: CASSLAGRYEQYF. For the CDR3, the DNA is TGCGCCAGCAGCTTGGCAGGTCGGTACGAGCAGTACTTC.

This sequence joins TRBV7-9 and TRBJ2-5; D gene uncertain. Trimming took 5 bases from V and 5 from J, leaving 6 bases between them. The CDR3 is 11 amino acids. The germline gives CDR1 SEHNR, CDR2 FQNEAQ (reference sequence). CDR3 sequence (DNA): TGTGCCAGCAGCCCTCGGGAGACCCAGTACTTC. Translation gives CASSPRETQYF.

The J gene is TRBJ1-1, the V gene TRBV29-1; perhaps TRBD1 as D (6 bases). Germline CDR1 SQVTM, CDR2 ANQGSEA. Trimming took off 4 bases at V and 8 bases at J, with 14 bases between the two ends. The CDR3 covers 12 residues. The CDR3 DNA is TGCAGCGTTGTCGGGGGCGGTGGGGAAGCTTTCTTT. Translating gives CSVVGGGGEAFF.

The chain employs TRBV4-1 and TRBJ2-3; the D call may be TRBD1 or TRBD2 (5 bases each). This CDR3 comprises 16 residues. Germline V lookup: CDR1 MGHRA, CDR2 YSYEKL. Trimming cost V 5 bases and J 2 bases, with 17 bases left between them. CDR3 region: CASSKKGPGSTDTQYF. CDR3 bases: TGCGCCAGCAGCAAGAAGGGACCAGGATCCACAGATACGCAGTATTTT.

V gene TRBV29-1 combines with J gene TRBJ2-1; TRBD2 agrees at 8 bases. Germline CDR1 reads SQVTM; CDR2 reads ANQGSEA. This CDR3 contains 16 residues. The ends lost 6 bases at V and 6 bases at J; junction bases unmatched: 16. CDR3 sequence reads: CSVPEGATSDPNEQFF. The CDR3 region has the DNA TGCAGCGTCCCTGAGGGAGCGACTAGCGACCCCAATGAGCAGTTCTTC.

This sequence joins TRBV19 and TRBJ2-3, with D unclear. V lost 6 bases, J lost 2 bases, and 12 bases lay in between. CDR3 size: 14 residues. Germline-derived CDR1 and CDR2 are LNHDA and SQIVND (reference sequence). The chain's CDR3 is CASRWSVFTDTQYF. For the CDR3, the DNA is TGTGCCAGTAGGTGGTCGGTTTTCACAGATACGCAGTATTTT.

This clone was found once. The chain recombines TRBV6-6 with TRBJ1-6; a weak D match, TRBD1 (5 bases). The CDR3 has 15 residues. Deletions cut 0 bases from V and 7 bases from J, with 10 bases between. Germline V gene sequence: CDR1 MNHNY, CDR2 SVGAGI (reference sequence). This CDR3 is CASSYSVQGNSPLHF. CDR3 DNA sequence: TGTGCCAGCAGTTACTCGGTGCAGGGCAATTCACCCCTCCACTTT.

The J gene is TRBJ2-7, the V gene TRBV9, with 8 bases identical to TRBD2. CDR1 is SGDLS and CDR2 is YYNGEE in the germline V gene. V trimming: 4 bases; J trimming: 4 bases; junction bases outside the gene matches: 13. The CDR3 has 16 residues. The CDR3 DNA reads TGTGCCAGCAGCCCACTCGGGTTCAGCGGGAGTTACGAGCAGTACTTC. This sequence encodes CASSPLGFSGSYEQYF.

This chain links TRBV7-6 with TRBJ2-2, with D possibly being TRBD1 (6 bases). The V and J ends lost 6 bases and 4 bases respectively, with 9 bases between them. The germline gives CDR1 SGHVS, CDR2 FNYEAQ. The CDR3 sequence is 13 residues long. The CDR3: CASRPTGTGELFF. CDR3 DNA: TGTGCCAGCAGGCCGACAGGCACCGGGGAGCTGTTTTTT.